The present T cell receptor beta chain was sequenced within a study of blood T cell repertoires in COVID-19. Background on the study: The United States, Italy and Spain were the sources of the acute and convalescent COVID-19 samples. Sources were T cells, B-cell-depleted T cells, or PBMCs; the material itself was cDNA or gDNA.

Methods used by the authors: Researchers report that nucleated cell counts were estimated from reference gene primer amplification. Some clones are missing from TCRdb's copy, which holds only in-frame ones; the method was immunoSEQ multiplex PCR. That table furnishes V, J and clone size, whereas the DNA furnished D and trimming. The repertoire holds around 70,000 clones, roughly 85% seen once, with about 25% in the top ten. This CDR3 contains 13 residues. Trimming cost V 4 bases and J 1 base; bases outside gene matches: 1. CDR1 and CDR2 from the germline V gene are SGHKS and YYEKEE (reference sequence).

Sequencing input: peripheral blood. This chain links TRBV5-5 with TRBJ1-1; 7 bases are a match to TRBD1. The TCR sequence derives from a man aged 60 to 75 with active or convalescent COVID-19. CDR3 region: CASSGTANTEAFF. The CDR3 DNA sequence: TGTGCCAGCAGCGGGACAGCGAACACTGAAGCTTTCTTT.